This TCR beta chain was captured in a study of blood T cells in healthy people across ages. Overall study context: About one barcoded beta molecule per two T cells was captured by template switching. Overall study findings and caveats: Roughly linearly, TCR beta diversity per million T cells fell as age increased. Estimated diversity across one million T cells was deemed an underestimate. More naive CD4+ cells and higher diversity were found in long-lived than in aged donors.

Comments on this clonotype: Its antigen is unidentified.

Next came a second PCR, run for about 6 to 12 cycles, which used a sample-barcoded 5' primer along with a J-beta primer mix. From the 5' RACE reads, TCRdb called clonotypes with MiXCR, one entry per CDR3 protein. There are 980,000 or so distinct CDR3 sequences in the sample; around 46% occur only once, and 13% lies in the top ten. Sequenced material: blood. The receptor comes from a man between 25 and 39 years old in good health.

CDR3 amino acids: CSARALRAQPQHF. The CDR3 DNA sequence: TGCAGTGCTAGGGCACTTCGCGCGCAGCCCCAGCATTTT. The V call is TRBV20-1, the J call TRBJ1-5; D remains unclear. The CDR3 covers 13 residues. The V gene's germline CDR1 is DFQATT and CDR2 SNEGSKA (reference sequence). V dropped 3 bases and J dropped 7 bases, with 13 bases sitting between them.